Shown below are 13 T cell receptor beta chains from a single sample sequenced in a study of shared clonotypes between healthy human individuals. Cells designated naive CD8 were CD45RO-negative and were positively selected for CCR7, with terminally differentiated effector memory CD45RA+ cells excluded. Method: immunoSEQ multiplex PCR; TCRdb's copy keeps in-frame clones and lacks some. The table records hundreds of thousands of clones, about 96% of them present only once. Sequenced sample: naive CD8+ T cells sorted from blood. The receptors originated from a woman aged 30 to 39 in good health.

The chain is built from TRBV19 and TRBJ1-5; 7 nucleotides line up with TRBD1. The ends lost 7 bases at V and 8 bases at J; junction bases unmatched: 11. The germline V gene encodes CDR1 LNHDA and CDR2 SQIVND (reference sequence). The CDR3 is made up of 14 amino acids. CDR3 coding DNA: TGTGCCAGTAACCGCAGGGGGATTAGCAAGCCCCAGCATTTT. It encodes CASNRRGISKPQHF.

The V and J genes are TRBV12-1 and TRBJ2-7. TRBV12-1 is annotated as a pseudogene. CDR3 size: 10 residues. The CDR3 coding sequence is TGTGCCAGCAGAATCTACGAGCAGTACTTC. Its translation is CASRIYEQYF.

V is TRBV19 and J is TRBJ1-2, with D hard to call. Germline CDR1 reads LNHDA; CDR2 reads SQIVND (reference sequence). The V gene lost 5 bases and the J gene lost 3 bases, with 13 bases spanning the gap. The CDR3 is made up of 14 amino acids. The CDR3 protein is CASSYLRTHYGYTF. For the CDR3, the DNA is TGTGCCAGTAGTTATTTGAGAACTCACTATGGCTACACCTTC.

The CDR3 loop reads CACRGWGAFSDNEQFF. CDR3 in DNA: TGTGCCTGTAGAGGGTGGGGGGCTTTTAGCGACAATGAGCAGTTCTTC. This sequence joins TRBV30 and TRBJ2-1; D is perhaps TRBD1 or TRBD2 (6 bases each). V was trimmed by 6 bases and J by 5 bases, leaving 23 bases between them. This CDR3 comprises 16 residues. Per the germline V gene, CDR1 is GTSNPN and CDR2 is SVGIG (reference sequence).

This clone was picked up one time. The chain employs TRBV4-1 and TRBJ2-1; D might be TRBD2 (5 bases). This CDR3 spans 17 amino acids. Trimming removed 0 bases at V and 6 bases at J, with 18 bases between. In germline, CDR1 is MGHRA, CDR2 YSYEKL. CDR3 in DNA: TGCGCCAGCAGCCAAGAGGTGAGCCCGGGAATCTTCAATGAGCAGTTCTTC. It codes for CASSQEVSPGIFNEQFF.

This sequence joins TRBV28 and TRBJ2-7; 10 nucleotides agree with TRBD2. J lost 6 bases, V lost 8 bases, and 10 bases had no gene match. This CDR3 has 14 residues. Germline V gene sequence: CDR1 MDHEN, CDR2 SYDVKM. CDR3: CASLGAGTSVEQYF. The CDR3 DNA follows: TGTGCCAGCTTGGGGGCGGGGACTAGCGTCGAGCAGTACTTC.

The chain is built from TRBV4-1 and TRBJ2-1; D is unclear. Trimming cost V 0 bases and J 0 bases, with 12 bases left between them. This CDR3 has 17 residues. Germline V CDR1 and CDR2: MGHRA, YSYEKL. CDR3 protein: CASSQDGPYSSYNEQFF. For the CDR3, the DNA is TGCGCCAGCAGCCAAGATGGACCGTACAGCTCCTACAATGAGCAGTTCTTC.

This rearrangement joins TRBV7-8 to TRBJ2-2; possible D gene TRBD2, 6 bases. V shed 1 base and J shed 7 bases, with 19 bases lying between them. The CDR3 is 17 amino acids. Germline V lookup: CDR1 SGHVS, CDR2 FQNEAQ. CDR3 DNA sequence: TGTGCCAGCAGCTTAGAGGCTAGCGCCCTCATCAGCGGGGAGCTGTTTTTT. Encoded protein: CASSLEASALISGELFF.

This rearrangement joins TRBV10-2 to TRBJ2-1, with TRBD2 identical over 12 bases. V shed 8 bases and J 6 bases; nucleotides not matched to a gene: 5. The length of the CDR3 is 14 residues. CDR1 and CDR2 (germline): WSHSY, SAAADI. CDR3 in DNA: TGCGCCAGCTCAACTAGCGGGAGGTTCAATGAGCAGTTCTTC. Translating gives CASSTSGRFNEQFF.

In this sample, this clone turned up a few times. The identical CDR3 is also encoded by other nucleotide sequences in the sample. The rearrangement uses TRBV27 and TRBJ2-7, with D possibly TRBD1 on 6 matching bases. Germline CDR1 is MNHEY and CDR2 is SMNVEV (reference sequence). The CDR3 has 14 residues. Between the trimmed V and J ends, which lost 3 bases and 1 base, there was a span of 10 bases. Here the CDR3 DNA reads TGTGCCAGCAGTTTTGGGCAGGGGTCCTACGAGCAGTACTTC. Residues: CASSFGQGSYEQYF.

The CDR3 bases are TGTGCCAGCAGTTTATTCGGGAGAAGTTACGAGCAGTACTTC. Translating gives CASSLFGRSYEQYF. The genes are TRBV27 and TRBJ2-7; D may be TRBD2 (6 bases). The CDR3 extends over 14 amino acids. Trimming shortened V by 1 base and J by 4 bases, and 11 bases separated the two germline ends. Germline CDR1 and CDR2: MNHEY and SMNVEV (reference sequence).

The CDR3 spells CASSFGDPSSYEQYF. In nucleotides, the CDR3 is TGTGCCAGCAGCTTTGGGGATCCGTCCTCCTACGAGCAGTACTTC. The rearrangement uses TRBV5-5 and TRBJ2-7; no clear D. This CDR3 is built from 15 residues. The V end was cut by 2 bases, the J end by 0 bases, with 12 bases between. Germline values: CDR1 SGHKS, CDR2 YYEKEE (reference sequence).

The CDR3 loop is CASSQRQGPYYGYTF. DNA for the CDR3: TGTGCCAGCAGCCAAAGACAGGGGCCTTACTATGGCTACACCTTC. The rearrangement joins TRBV14 to TRBJ1-2; 8 nucleotides line up with TRBD1. Germline values: CDR1 SGHDN, CDR2 FVKESK. CDR3 length equals 15 residues. J was trimmed by 3 bases and V by 2 bases; bases with no gene match: 5.